The entry below describes one TCR beta chain. Sequenced by immunoSEQ multiplex PCR; TCRdb stores in-frame clones only, minus some. The data show roughly 420,000 clones, more than 75% seen once. The data were taken from a study of Ad26.COV2.S vaccination and SARS-CoV-2 variants. V was pared by 0 bases and J by 0 bases, with 9 bases between. Germline lookup yields CDR1 MGHRA and CDR2 YSYEKL. The CDR3 sequence is 16 residues long. Treatment here: some 20 received Ad26.COV2.S at low or high dose, single or two shots; roughly five received placebo; per-sample allocation not given. Following the first vaccine or placebo injection, samples were taken on day 63. Built on an Ad26 vector, the vaccine expressed Wuhan-strain SARS-CoV-2 spike.

Sequenced here: peripheral blood, sampled in a trial of Ad26.COV2.S vaccine versus placebo. This receptor was taken from a person between 18 and 65 years old who received the Ad26.COV2.S COVID-19 vaccine or a placebo. V usage is TRBV4-1 and J usage is TRBJ1-3; D gene ambiguous. CDR3 in amino acids: CASSQDAADSGNTIYF. The DNA of the CDR3 is TGCGCCAGCAGCCAAGATGCGGCCGACTCTGGAAACACCATATATTTT.